This T cell receptor (beta chain) was retrieved from a study of human T cells and chemical hapten exposure. Of note for this clonotype: Its specificity is unknown.

TCRdb passed the RACE reads through MiXCR, listing each CDR3 protein once. The table has tens of thousands of distinct CDR3 sequences, over 9.5% seen once; the top ten hold about 3.5%. This sample's time point: patch test 1, 2 weeks after DPC sensitization. Treatment denoted: therapeutic diphenylcyclopropenone sensitization with weekly scalp DPC. The study's findings and limits: Patch test score tracked positively with PT1 expanded TCR counts.

Germline V gene lookup returns CDR1 GTSNPN and CDR2 SVGIG (reference sequence). V was pared by 4 bases and J by 6 bases, with 4 bases of the junction left unmatched. The CDR3 has 13 residues. The sequencing here drew on whole blood, taken in connection with sensitization to the hapten diphenylcyclopropenone (DPC). This receptor was identified in a woman aged 55-69 years with alopecia areata. Some clones in this sample may be carry-over from other donors' samples. The V gene is TRBV30, the J gene TRBJ1-2; the match to TRBD1 covers 11 bases. The CDR3 DNA sequence: TGTGCCTGGAAATCGGGACAGGGGGATGGCTACACCTTC. Encoded protein: CAWKSGQGDGYTF.